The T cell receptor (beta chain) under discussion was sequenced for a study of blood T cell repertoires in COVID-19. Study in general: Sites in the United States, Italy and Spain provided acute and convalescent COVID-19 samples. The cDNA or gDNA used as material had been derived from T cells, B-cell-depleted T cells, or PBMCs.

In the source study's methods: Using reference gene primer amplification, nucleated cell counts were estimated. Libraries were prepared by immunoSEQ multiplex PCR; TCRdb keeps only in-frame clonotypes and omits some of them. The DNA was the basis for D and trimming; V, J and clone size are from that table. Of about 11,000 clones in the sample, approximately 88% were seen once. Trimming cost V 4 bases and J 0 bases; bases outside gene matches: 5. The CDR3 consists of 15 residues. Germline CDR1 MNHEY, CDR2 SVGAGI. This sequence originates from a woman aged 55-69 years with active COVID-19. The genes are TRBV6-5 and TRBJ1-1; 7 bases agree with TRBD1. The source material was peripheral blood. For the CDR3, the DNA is TGTGCCAGCAGTTTACAGGGGTCCCTGAACACTGAAGCTTTCTTT. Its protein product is CASSLQGSLNTEAFF.